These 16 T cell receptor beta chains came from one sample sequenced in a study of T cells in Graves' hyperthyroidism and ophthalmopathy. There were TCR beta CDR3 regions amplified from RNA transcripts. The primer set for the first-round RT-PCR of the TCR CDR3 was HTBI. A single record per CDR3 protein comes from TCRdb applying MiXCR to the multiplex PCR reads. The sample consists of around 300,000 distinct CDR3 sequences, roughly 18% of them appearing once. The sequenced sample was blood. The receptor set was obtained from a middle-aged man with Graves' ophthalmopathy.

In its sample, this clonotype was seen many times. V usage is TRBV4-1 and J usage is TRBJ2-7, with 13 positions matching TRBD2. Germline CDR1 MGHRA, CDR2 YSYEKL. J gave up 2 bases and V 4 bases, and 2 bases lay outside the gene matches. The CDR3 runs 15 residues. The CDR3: CASSRTSGSTYEQYF. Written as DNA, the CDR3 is TGCGCCAGCAGCCGGACTAGCGGGAGTACCTACGAGCAGTACTTC.

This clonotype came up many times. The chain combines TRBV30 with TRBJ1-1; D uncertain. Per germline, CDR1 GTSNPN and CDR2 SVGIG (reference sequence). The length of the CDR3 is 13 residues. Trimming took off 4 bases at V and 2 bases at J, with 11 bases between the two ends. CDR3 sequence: CAWILEGNTEAFF. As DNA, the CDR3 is TGTGCCTGGATATTAGAGGGAAACACTGAAGCTTTCTTT.

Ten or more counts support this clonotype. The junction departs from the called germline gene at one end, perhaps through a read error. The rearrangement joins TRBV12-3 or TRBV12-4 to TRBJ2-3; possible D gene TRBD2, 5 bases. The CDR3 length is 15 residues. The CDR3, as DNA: TGCGCCAGCAGCTTGAGCGGAGTAGGCACAGATACGCAGTATTTT. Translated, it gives CASSLSGVGTDTQYF.

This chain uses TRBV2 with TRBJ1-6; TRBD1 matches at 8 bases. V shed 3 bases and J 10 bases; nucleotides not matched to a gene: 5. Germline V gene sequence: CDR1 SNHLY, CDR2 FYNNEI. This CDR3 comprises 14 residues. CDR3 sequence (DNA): TGTGCCAGCAGTGACCGGACAGGGAGATCACCCCTCCACTTT. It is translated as CASSDRTGRSPLHF.

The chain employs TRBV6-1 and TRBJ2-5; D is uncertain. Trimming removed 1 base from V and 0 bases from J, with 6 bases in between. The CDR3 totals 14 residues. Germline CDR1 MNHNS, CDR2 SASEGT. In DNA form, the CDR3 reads TGTGCCAGCAGTGAAGGGACGTACCAAGAGACCCAGTACTTC. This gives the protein CASSEGTYQETQYF.

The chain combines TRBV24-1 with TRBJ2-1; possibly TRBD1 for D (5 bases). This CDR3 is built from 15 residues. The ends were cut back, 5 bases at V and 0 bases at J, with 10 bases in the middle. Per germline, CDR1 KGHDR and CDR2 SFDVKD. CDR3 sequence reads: CATSVYRSSYNEQFF. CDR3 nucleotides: TGTGCCACCAGTGTTTACAGGAGCTCCTACAATGAGCAGTTCTTC.

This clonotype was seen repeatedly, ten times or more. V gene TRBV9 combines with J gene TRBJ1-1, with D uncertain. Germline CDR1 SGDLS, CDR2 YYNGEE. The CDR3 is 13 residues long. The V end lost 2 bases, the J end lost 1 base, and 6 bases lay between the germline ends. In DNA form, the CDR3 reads TGTGCCAGCAGCGTGGCGGGGAACACTGAAGCTTTCTTT. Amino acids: CASSVAGNTEAFF.

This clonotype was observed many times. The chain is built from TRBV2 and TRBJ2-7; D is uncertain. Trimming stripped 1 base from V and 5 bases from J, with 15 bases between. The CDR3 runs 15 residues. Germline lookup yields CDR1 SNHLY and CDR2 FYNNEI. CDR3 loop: CASSEGGPPDHEQYF. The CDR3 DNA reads TGTGCCAGCAGTGAAGGGGGTCCCCCCGACCACGAGCAGTACTTC.

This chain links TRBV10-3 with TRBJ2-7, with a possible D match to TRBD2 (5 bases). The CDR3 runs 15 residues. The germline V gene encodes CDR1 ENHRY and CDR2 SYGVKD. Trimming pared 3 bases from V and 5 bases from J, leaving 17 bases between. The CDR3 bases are TGTGCCATCAGTGACCCCACTAGTACCGTCCACGAGCAGTACTTC. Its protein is CAISDPTSTVHEQYF.

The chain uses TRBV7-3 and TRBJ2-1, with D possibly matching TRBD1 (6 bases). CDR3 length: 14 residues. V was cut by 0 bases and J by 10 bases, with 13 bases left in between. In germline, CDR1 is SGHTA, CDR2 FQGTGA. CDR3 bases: TGTGCCAGCAGCTTAACGGGTTTCGGACAGGAGCAGTTCTTC. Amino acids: CASSLTGFGQEQFF.

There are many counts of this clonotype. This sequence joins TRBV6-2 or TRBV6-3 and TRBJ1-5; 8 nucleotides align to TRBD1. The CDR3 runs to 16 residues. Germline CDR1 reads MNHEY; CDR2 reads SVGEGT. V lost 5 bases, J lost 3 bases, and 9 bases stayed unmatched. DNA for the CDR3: TGTGCCAGCAGTAAGGGACAGGCTATCTTCAATCAGCCCCAGCATTTT. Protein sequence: CASSKGQAIFNQPQHF.

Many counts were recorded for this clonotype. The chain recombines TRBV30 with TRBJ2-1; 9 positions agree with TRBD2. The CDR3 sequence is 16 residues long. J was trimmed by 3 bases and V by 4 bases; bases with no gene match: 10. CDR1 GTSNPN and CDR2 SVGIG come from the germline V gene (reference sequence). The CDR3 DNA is TGTGCCTGGAAGTCACAAGCGGGAGGAGTCTACAATGAGCAGTTCTTC. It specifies CAWKSQAGGVYNEQFF.

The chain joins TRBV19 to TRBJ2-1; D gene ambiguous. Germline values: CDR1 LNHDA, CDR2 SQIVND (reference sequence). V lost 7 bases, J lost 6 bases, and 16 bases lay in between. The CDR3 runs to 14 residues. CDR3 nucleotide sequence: TGTGCCAGTACCAATCTAGGGATACCCAATGAGCAGTTCTTC. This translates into CASTNLGIPNEQFF.

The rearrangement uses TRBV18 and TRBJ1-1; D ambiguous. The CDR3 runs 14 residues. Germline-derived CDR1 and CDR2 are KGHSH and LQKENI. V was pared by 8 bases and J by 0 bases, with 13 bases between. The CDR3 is CASANRAVNTEAFF. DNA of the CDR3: TGTGCCAGCGCAAATAGAGCGGTGAACACTGAAGCTTTCTTT. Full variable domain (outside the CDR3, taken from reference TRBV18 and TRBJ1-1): NAGVMQNPRHLVRRRGQEARLRCSPMKGHSHVYWYRQLPEEGLKFMVYLQKENIIDESGMPKERFSAEFPKEGPSILRIQQVVRGDSAAYFCASANRAVNTEAFFGQGTRLTVV.

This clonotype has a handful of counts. In DNA form, the CDR3 reads TGTGCCTGGAGTCCCTGGGTGGGATCCTACGAGCAGTACTTC. The encoded protein is CAWSPWVGSYEQYF. The chain uses TRBV30 and TRBJ2-7; D remains unclear. Trimming removed 2 bases at V and 1 base at J, with 12 bases between. The CDR3 spans 14 residues. CDR1 is GTSNPN, CDR2 SVGIG, per germline (reference sequence).

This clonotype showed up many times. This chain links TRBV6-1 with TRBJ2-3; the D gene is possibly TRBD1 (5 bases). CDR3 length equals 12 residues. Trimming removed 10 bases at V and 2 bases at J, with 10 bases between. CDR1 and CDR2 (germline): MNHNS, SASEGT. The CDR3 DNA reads TGTGCCATCAGGGCAAACACAGATACGCAGTATTTT. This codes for CAIRANTDTQYF.